This T cell receptor (beta chain) is drawn from a study of early T cells in non-severe SARS-CoV-2 infection (dated by TCRdb to the early 2020s). Context from the whole study: TCR sequencing used bulk RNA from unsorted whole blood, so alpha and beta chains could not be paired.

Preparation of the library involved 5' RACE. Sequencing instrument: NextSeq 500. In the TCR library protocol, unique molecular identifiers were attached to individual cDNA molecules to correct for PCR bias and sequencing error. Both TCR alpha and beta chains were sequenced, and tight co-correlation was observed between alpha and beta sequence abundances in each sample. Regarding the original processing steps: Decombinator V4 was used to annotate the V gene, J gene and CDR3 of the TCR sequences. TCRs were defined as expanded if a significant change between any two time points was detected under a Poisson model with p below 0.0001. TCR abundances were normalised to the total number of TCRs sequenced per sample and expressed as counts per million. MAIT TCRs were defined by TRAV1-2 paired with TRAJ12, TRAJ20 or TRAJ33, and iNKT TCRs by TRAV10 paired with TRAJ18. VDJdb, accessed 1 November 2021, was searched for CMV, EBV and SARS-CoV-2 annotated TCRs, excluding TCRs annotated for multiple antigens. The public reads were run again by TCRdb, first through fastp at Q25 and then through MiXCR, and only productive beta chains were kept. Each entry is one CDR3 protein sequence, shown with its most common DNA and genes. TCRdb, not the original authors, processed these V and J calls. This sample holds roughly 56,000 distinct CDR3 sequences; approximately 16% were observed only once. The leading ten clones occupy 4.1% of the sample.

This clonotype was seen more than once but under ten times. The clone's antigen remains unknown. Per-base qualities were not stored, and no clone one base away is much larger. Set within a cohort of healthcare workers in London, UK, this nested case-control study involved weekly PCR testing of nasopharyngeal swabs along with blood sampling. Healthcare workers were recruited during the week of the UK lockdown, between 23 and 31 March 2020, and followed weekly for up to about 15 weeks. Relative to germline, V is missing 1 base and J is missing 8 bases, with 11 bases of the junction outside any gene match. Spanning cysteine to phenylalanine, the CDR3 consists of 19 amino acids. Just the 57-base CDR3 DNA is kept, in frame starting at base 1. The germline V gene supplies CDR1 SGHDN and CDR2 FVKESK. On the study overall, not on this receptor specifically: VDJdb matching was skewed toward anti-spike CD8 responses and likely underestimated virus-specific expansions by missing private and CD4 specificities.

Recombination joined TRBV14 with TRBJ2-1; TRBD2 aligns with 16 central bases. The input for sequencing was whole blood, taken at baseline. This sequence was found in an adult who was a healthcare worker with PCR-confirmed SARS-CoV-2 infection or an uninfected control (not recorded which). The bases read TGTGCCAGCAGCCAAGGTGGGACTAGCGGGGGGGCCGGAGACTATGAGCAGTTCTTC. Its protein reads: CASSQGGTSGGAGDYEQFF.